This T cell receptor beta chain appears in the sequencing data of a study of shared clonotypes between healthy human individuals. Naive CD8 cells lacked CD45RO and underwent positive selection for CCR7, leaving out terminally differentiated effector memory CD45RA+ cells. The donors, all of them Caucasian adults, lived in Nashville, Tennessee. Germline V gene data show CDR1 as SGHTS and CDR2 as YDEGEE. V was shortened by 0 bases and J by 14 bases, with 12 bases between the two germline ends. The length of the CDR3 is 12 residues. Assay used: immunoSEQ multiplex PCR; TCRdb lists only in-frame clones, some missing. The sample lists around 1.9 million clones; 90% to 95% were seen once.

The V gene is TRBV5-8, the J gene TRBJ2-4; D not certain. This clonotype was sampled from a man aged 18 to 30 in good health. Some clones in this sample may be carry-over from other donors' samples. Source material: naive CD8+ T cells from PBMCs. The CDR3 sequence: CASSLGRPEEYF. The CDR3 bases are TGTGCCAGCAGCTTGGGGCGGCCCGAGGAGTACTTC.